The following is a TCR beta chain sequence with its context. Its antigen is unknown. This record belongs to a study of T cell responses to AZD1222 COVID-19 vaccine. Study-level results: Mapped onto spike, vaccine-associated CD4 TCRs spanned it and were dominant at 160-218 and 743-854. Baseline serology detected seropositivity in only a handful of AZD1222 recipients.

This CDR3 has 13 residues. Germline V gene lookup returns CDR1 MNHEY and CDR2 SVGAGI. Deletions cut 7 bases from V and 10 bases from J, with 17 bases between. The table came from immunoSEQ multiplex PCR; TCRdb's copy has only in-frame clones and leaves some out. The sample lists 110,000 to 150,000 clones, around 93% occurring once. This sequence joins TRBV6-5 and TRBJ2-1; the D is unclear. The source was peripheral blood, collected on day 0 of AZD1222 vaccination. This TCR derives from an adult in good health. CDR3 in amino acids: CASTPGLVSEQFF. CDR3 coding DNA: TGTGCCAGCACCCCGGGCCTCGTAAGCGAGCAGTTCTTC.